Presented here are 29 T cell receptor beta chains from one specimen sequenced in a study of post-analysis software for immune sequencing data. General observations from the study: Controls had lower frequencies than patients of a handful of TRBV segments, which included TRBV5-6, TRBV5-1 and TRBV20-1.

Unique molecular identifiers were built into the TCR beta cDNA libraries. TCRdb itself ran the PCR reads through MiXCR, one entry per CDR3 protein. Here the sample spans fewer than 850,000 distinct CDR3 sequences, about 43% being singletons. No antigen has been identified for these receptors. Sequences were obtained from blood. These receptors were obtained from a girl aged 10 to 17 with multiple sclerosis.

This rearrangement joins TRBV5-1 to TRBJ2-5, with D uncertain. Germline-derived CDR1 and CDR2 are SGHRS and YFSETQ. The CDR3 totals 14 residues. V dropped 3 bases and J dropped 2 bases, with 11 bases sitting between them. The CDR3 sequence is CASSWWISQETQYF. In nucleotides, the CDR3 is TGCGCCAGCAGCTGGTGGATCAGTCAAGAGACCCAGTACTTC.

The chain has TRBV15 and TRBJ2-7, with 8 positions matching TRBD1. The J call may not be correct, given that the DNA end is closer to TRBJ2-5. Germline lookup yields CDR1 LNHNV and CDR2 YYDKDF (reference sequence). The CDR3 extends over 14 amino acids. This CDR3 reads CATKRDRTEETQYF. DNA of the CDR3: TGTGCCACAAAACGGGACAGGACAGAAGAGACCCAGTACTTC.

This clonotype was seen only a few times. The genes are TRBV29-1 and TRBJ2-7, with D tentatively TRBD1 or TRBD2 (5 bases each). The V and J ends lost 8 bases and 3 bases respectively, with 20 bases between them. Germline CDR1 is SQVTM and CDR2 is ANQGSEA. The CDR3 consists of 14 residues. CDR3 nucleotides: TGCAGCTTTTCCTGGGACCCACCAATCTACGAGCAGTACTTC. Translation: CSFSWDPPIYEQYF.

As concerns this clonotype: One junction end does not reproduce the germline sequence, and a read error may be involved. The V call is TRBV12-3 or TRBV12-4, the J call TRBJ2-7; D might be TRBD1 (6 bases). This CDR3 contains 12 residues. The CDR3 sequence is CAGSRQAYEQYF. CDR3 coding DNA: TGTGCCGGCAGCCGACAGGCCTACGAGCAGTACTTC.

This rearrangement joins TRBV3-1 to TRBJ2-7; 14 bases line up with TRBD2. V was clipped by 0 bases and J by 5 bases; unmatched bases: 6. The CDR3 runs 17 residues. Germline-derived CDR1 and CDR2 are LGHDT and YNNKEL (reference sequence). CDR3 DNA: TGTGCCAGCAGCCAAGAGGGACTAGCGGGAGACGGTGACGAGCAGTACTTC. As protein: CASSQEGLAGDGDEQYF.

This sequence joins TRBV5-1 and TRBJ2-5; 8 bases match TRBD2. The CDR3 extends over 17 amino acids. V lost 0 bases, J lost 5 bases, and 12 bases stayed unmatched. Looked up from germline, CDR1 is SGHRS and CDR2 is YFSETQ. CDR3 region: CASSLDPSGSGGETQYF. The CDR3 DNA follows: TGCGCCAGCAGCTTGGACCCTTCGGGATCGGGGGGGGAGACCCAGTACTTC. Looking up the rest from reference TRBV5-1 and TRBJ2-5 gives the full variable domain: KAGVTQTPRYLIKTRGQQVTLSCSPISGHRSVSWYQQTPGQGLQFLFEYFSETQRNKGNFPGRFSGRQFSNSRSEMNVSTLELGDSALYLCASSLDPSGSGGETQYFGPGTRLLVL.

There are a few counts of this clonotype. The CDR3 reads CASSSVRQETQYF. The CDR3 region has the DNA TGTGCCAGCAGCTCAGTTAGACAAGAGACCCAGTACTTC. The chain couples TRBV7-8 to TRBJ2-5; D remains ambiguous. The ends were cut back, 4 bases at V and 2 bases at J, with 8 bases in the middle. The V gene's germline CDR1 is SGHVS and CDR2 FQNEAQ. The CDR3 has 13 amino acids.

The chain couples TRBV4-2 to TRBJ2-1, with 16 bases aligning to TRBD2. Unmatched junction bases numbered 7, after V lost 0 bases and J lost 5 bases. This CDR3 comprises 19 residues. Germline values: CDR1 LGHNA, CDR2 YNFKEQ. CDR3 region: CASSQDGTSGRARDNEQFF. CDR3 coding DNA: TGTGCCAGCAGCCAAGATGGGACTAGCGGGAGGGCCAGGGACAATGAGCAGTTCTTC.

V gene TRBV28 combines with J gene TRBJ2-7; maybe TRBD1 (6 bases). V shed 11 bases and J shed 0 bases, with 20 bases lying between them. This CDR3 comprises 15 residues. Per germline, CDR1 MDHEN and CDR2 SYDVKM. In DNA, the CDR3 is TGTGCCGGCACCTCCGACAGGTCGATCTCCTACGAGCAGTACTTC. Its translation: CAGTSDRSISYEQYF.

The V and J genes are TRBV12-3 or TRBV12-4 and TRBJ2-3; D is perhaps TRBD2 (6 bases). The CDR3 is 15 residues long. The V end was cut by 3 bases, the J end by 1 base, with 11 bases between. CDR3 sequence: CASSFPPSGTDTQYF. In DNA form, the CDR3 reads TGTGCCAGCAGTTTCCCCCCTAGCGGCACAGATACGCAGTATTTT.

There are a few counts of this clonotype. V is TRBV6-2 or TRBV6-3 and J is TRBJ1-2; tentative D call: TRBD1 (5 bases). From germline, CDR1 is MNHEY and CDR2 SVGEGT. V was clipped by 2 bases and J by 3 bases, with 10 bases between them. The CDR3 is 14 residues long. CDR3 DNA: TGTGCCAGCAGTTACGGGGCGGGTCACTATGGCTACACCTTC. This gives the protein CASSYGAGHYGYTF.

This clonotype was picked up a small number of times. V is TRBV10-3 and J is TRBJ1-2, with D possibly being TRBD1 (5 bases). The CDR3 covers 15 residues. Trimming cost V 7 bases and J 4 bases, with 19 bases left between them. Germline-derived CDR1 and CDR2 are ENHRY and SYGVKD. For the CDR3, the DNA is TGTGCCATCACTGGGGGGGGAGGCCATATCTATGGCTACACCTTC. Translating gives CAITGGGGHIYGYTF.

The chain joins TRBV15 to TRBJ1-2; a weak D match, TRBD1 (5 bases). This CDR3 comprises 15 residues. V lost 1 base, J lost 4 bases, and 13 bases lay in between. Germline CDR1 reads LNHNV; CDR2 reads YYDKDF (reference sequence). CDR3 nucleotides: TGTGCCACCAGCAGAGTCGGGGGTTGGAGCTATGGCTACACCTTC. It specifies CATSRVGGWSYGYTF.

The CDR3 sequence is CASSLEVRTGGEVKETQYF. CDR3 nucleotides: TGTGCCAGCAGCTTAGAAGTTAGGACAGGGGGCGAGGTGAAAGAGACCCAGTACTTC. This sequence joins TRBV7-9 and TRBJ2-5, with TRBD1 matching over 11 bases. This CDR3 has 19 amino acids. The V gene end was trimmed by 1 base and the J gene end by 3 bases; junction bases not matched to a gene: 13. Germline CDR1 reads SEHNR; CDR2 reads FQNEAQ (reference sequence).

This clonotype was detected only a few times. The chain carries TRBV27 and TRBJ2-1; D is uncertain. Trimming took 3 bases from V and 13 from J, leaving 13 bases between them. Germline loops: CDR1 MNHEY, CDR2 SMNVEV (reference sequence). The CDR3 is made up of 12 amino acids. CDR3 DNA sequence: TGTGCCAGCAGTTTGGGCTTTGGGCCACAGTTCTTC. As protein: CASSLGFGPQFF.

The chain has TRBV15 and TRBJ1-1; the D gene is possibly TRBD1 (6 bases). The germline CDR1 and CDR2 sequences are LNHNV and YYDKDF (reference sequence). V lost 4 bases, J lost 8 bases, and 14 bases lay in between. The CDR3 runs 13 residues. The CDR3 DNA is TGTGCCACCAGCACCCCGGGGGCAGGAGAAGCTTTCTTT. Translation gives CATSTPGAGEAFF.

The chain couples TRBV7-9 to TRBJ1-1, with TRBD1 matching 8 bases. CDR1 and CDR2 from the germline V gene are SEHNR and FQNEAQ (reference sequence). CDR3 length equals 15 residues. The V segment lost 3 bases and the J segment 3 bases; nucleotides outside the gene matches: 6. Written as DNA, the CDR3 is TGTGCCAGCAGCTTGCAGACAGGGGAAGACACTGAAGCTTTCTTT. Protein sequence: CASSLQTGEDTEAFF.

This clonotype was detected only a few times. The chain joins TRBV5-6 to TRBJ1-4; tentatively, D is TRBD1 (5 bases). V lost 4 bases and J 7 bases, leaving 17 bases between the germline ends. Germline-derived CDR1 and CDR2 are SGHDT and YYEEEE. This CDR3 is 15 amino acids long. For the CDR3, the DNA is TGTGCCAGCAGCCCGGGGGACTCCGGAGGTGAAAAACTGTTTTTT. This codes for CASSPGDSGGEKLFF.

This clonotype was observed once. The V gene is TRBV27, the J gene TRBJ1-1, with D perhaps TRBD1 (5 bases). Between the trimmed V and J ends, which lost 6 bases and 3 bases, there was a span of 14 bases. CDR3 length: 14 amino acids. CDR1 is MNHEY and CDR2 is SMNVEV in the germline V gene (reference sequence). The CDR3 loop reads CASRNRGEYTEAFF. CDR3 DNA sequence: TGTGCCAGCAGAAATCGAGGGGAGTACACTGAAGCTTTCTTT.

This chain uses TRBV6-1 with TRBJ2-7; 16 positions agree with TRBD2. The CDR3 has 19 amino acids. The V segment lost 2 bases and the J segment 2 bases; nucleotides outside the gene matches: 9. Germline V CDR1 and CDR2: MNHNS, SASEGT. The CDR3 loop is CASSESPWGTSGRAYEQYF. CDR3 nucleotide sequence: TGTGCCAGCAGTGAAAGCCCCTGGGGGACTAGCGGGAGGGCCTACGAGCAGTACTTC.

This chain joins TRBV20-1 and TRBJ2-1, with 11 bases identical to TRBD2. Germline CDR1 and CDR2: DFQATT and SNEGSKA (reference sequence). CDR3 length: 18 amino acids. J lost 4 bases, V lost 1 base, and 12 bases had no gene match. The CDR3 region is CSARATSGSLGAYNEQFF. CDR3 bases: TGCAGTGCTAGAGCAACTAGCGGGAGTTTGGGGGCGTACAATGAGCAGTTCTTC.

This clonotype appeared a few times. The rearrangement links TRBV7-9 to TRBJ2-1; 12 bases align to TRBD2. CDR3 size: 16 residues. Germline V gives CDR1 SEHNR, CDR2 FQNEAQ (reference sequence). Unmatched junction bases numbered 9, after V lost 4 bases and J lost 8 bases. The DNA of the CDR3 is TGTGCCAGCAGCTCCTGGACTAGCGGGATTTCTGATGAGCAGTTCTTC. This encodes CASSSWTSGISDEQFF.

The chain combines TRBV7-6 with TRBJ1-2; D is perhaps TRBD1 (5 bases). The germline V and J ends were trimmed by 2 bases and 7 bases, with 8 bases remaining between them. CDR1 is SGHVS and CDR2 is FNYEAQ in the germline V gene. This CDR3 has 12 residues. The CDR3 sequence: CASSLIGVGYTF. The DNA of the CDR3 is TGTGCCAGCAGCTTAATAGGGGTTGGCTACACCTTC.

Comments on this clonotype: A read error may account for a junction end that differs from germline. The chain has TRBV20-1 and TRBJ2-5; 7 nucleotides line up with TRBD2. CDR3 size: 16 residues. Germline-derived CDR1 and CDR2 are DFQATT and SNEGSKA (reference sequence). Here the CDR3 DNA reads TGCGGTGCTAGCGGCTGGAAAGGCGAACTTGGAGAGACCCAGTACTTC. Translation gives CGASGWKGELGETQYF.

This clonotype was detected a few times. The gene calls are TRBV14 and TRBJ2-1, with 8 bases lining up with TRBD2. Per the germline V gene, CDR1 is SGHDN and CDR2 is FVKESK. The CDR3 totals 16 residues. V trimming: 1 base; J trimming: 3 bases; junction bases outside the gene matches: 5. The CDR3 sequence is CASSQGGAGDYNEQFF. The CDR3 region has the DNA TGTGCCAGCAGCCAAGGGGGAGCGGGGGACTACAATGAGCAGTTCTTC.

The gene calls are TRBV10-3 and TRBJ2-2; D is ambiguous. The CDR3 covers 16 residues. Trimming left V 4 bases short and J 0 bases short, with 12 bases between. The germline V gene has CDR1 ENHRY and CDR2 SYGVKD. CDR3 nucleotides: TGTGCCATCAGTGCTAATCAACTAACGAACACCGGGGAGCTGTTTTTT. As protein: CAISANQLTNTGELFF.

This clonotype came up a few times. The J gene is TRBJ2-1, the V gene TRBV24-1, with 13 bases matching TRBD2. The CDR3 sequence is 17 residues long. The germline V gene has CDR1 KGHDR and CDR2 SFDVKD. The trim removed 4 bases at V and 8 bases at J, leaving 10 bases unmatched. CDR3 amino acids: CATSDSRTSGRWDEQFF. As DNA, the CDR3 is TGTGCCACCAGTGACTCCAGGACTAGCGGGAGATGGGATGAGCAGTTCTTC.

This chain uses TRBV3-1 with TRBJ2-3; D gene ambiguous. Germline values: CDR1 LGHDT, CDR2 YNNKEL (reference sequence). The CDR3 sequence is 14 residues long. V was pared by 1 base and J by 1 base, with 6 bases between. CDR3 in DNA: TGTGCCAGCAGCCAAGTCCAGGGCACAGATACGCAGTATTTT. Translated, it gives CASSQVQGTDTQYF.

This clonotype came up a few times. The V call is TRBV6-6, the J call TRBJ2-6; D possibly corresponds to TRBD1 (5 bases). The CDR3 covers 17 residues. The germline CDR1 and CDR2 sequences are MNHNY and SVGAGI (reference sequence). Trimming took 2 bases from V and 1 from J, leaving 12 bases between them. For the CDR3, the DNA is TGTGCCAGCAGTTACGTGAACAGGCCGTCTGGGGCCAACGTCCTGACTTTC. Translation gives CASSYVNRPSGANVLTF.